This is a list of T cell receptor beta chains from one sample in a study of regulatory T cells in long-lasting Graves disease. Each CDR3 protein gets one entry after TCRdb re-called the multiplex PCR reads with MiXCR. Among 500,000 to 800,000 distinct CDR3 sequences listed, around 30% were seen once. The sample was peripheral blood mononuclear cells (PBMCs), taken when the disease was refractory, from a patient treated with antithyroid drugs. The receptors here all came from a female donor with Graves disease. The CDR3 runs from the conserved cysteine through the conserved F or W. A D gene is named only where the DNA matches it firmly. Where a row states a size, it is once, few, many or the class of an expanded clone; other rows omit it.

J gene	clone size	D gene	V gene	CDR3 DNA	CDR3 protein
TRBJ1-1	few	TRBD1	TRBV6-1	TGTGCCAGCAGTGAAGCAGGGCAGGGGGCTCTCGGTGAAGCTTTCTTT	CASSEAGQGALGEAFF
TRBJ1-2	few	TRBD1	TRBV5-1	TGCGCCAGCAGCCCGGACAGGGGAAACTATGGCTACACCTTC	CASSPDRGNYGYTF
TRBJ1-1	few	-	TRBV19	TGTGCCACTCGTCAGCTACCGAACACTGAAGCTTTCTTT	CATRQLPNTEAFF
TRBJ1-2	many	-	TRBV28	TGTGCCAGCAGCCTGGGACAACGTAACTATGGCTACACCTTC	CASSLGQRNYGYTF
TRBJ1-5	-	-	TRBV6-1	TGTGCCAGCAGCGAGGTGGGGAGCAATCAGTCCCAGCATTTT	CASSEVGSNQSQHF
TRBJ1-2	many	-	TRBV28	TGTGCCAGCAGTGCTGGCGGGGTTGGCTACACCTTC	CASSAGGVGYTF
TRBJ1-2	many	-	TRBV6-1	TGTGCCAGCAGTCCCCCTGGCAAAGACTATGGCTACACCTTC	CASSPPGKDYGYTF
TRBJ2-7	-	TRBD2	TRBV27	TGTGCCAGCAGTACCGACAGCGGGACCACAAAATCCTACGAGCAGTACTTC	CASSTDSGTTKSYEQYF
TRBJ1-3	-	-	TRBV28	TGTGCCAGCAGTTGGGTGGGAGACTCTGGAAACACCATATATTTT	CASSWVGDSGNTIYF
TRBJ1-1	-	-	TRBV19	TGTGCCAGTAGTATTGGGATCGGTGAGGCTTTCTTT	CASSIGIGEAFF
TRBJ1-6	many	-	TRBV2	TGTGCCAGCAGTGAAGACAGGACTTCACCCCTCCACTTT	CASSEDRTSPLHF
TRBJ1-5	many	TRBD1	TRBV2	TGTGCCAGCGGGGGACAGGGATCCCAGCCCCAGCATTTT	CASGGQGSQPQHF
TRBJ2-2	few	-	TRBV29-1	TGCAGCGTCCGAATAGGGGGCGGCGGGGCCGGGGAGCTGTTTTTT	CSVRIGGGGAGELFF
TRBJ1-1	many	-	TRBV18	TGTGCCAGCTCACCCAACGGCCATGGTGAAGCTTTCTTT	CASSPNGHGEAFF
TRBJ2-5	few	-	TRBV20-1	TGCAGTGCTAGAGGTCCGTACCAAGAGACCCAGTACTTC	CSARGPYQETQYF
TRBJ1-1	few	-	TRBV2	TGTGCCAGCAGCCCCTATGTAGGGGCCACTGAAGCTTTCTTT	CASSPYVGATEAFF
TRBJ1-2	many	-	TRBV6-1	TGTGCCAGCAGGGAGATGGGAGTGATGGGCTACACCTTC	CASREMGVMGYTF
TRBJ1-1	few	-	TRBV5-1	TGCGCCAGCAGCTTGTCGAACCAGGGGACTGAAGCTTTCTTT	CASSLSNQGTEAFF
TRBJ1-1	-	-	TRBV7-3	TGTGCCAGCAGCCCGGACATATACACTGAAGCTTTCTTT	CASSPDIYTEAFF
TRBJ2-1	-	-	TRBV3-1	TGTGCCAGCAAAAGGGAGCTAGGAAGGGAGAATGAGCAGTTCTTC	CASKRELGRENEQFF
TRBJ1-4	-	TRBD1	TRBV4-1	TGCGCCAGCAGTCGTACAGGGGGAACTAATGAAAAACTGTTTTTT	CASSRTGGTNEKLFF
TRBJ2-5	many	TRBD2	TRBV12-3/TRBV12-4	TGTGCCAGCAGTTTAAGGGCTAGCGGGAGGTTTAGAGAGACCCAGTACTTC	CASSLRASGRFRETQYF
TRBJ2-5	-	TRBD2	TRBV6-2/TRBV6-3	TGTGCCAGCAGTTACCCCTCCTCACGTGGTAGCGGGAGGAGCAATCAAGAGACCCAGTACTTC	CASSYPSSRGSGRSNQETQYF
TRBJ1-1	-	-	TRBV3-1	TGTGCCAGCAGCCAAGAGACGGTGAACACTGAAGCTTTCTTT	CASSQETVNTEAFF
TRBJ2-7	-	TRBD1	TRBV5-1	TGCGCCAGCAGCCCCGGGACAGGGTACCACGAGCAGTACTTC	CASSPGTGYHEQYF
TRBJ2-7	-	-	TRBV7-9	TGTGCCAGCAGCCTCCCCCCGGCCTACGAGCAGTACTTC	CASSLPPAYEQYF
TRBJ1-1	-	TRBD1	TRBV20-1	TGCAGTGCTAGACTGACAGGGTGGAGGACTGAAGCTTTCTTT	CSARLTGWRTEAFF
TRBJ1-4	-	-	TRBV30	TGTGCCTGGACTACCCAGAGTAAAGAAAAACTGTTTTTT	CAWTTQSKEKLFF
TRBJ2-5	-	-	TRBV28	TGTGCCCCCCCCCTACGGGACTACCAAGAGACCCAGTACTTC	CAPPLRDYQETQYF
TRBJ2-5	many	TRBD1	TRBV6-1	TGTGCCAGCATTAGGACAGGGAGTCAAGAGACCCAGTACTTC	CASIRTGSQETQYF
TRBJ1-2	few	-	TRBV5-6	TGTGCCAGCAGCTTGGGACAACCCCGCTATGGCTACACCTTC	CASSLGQPRYGYTF